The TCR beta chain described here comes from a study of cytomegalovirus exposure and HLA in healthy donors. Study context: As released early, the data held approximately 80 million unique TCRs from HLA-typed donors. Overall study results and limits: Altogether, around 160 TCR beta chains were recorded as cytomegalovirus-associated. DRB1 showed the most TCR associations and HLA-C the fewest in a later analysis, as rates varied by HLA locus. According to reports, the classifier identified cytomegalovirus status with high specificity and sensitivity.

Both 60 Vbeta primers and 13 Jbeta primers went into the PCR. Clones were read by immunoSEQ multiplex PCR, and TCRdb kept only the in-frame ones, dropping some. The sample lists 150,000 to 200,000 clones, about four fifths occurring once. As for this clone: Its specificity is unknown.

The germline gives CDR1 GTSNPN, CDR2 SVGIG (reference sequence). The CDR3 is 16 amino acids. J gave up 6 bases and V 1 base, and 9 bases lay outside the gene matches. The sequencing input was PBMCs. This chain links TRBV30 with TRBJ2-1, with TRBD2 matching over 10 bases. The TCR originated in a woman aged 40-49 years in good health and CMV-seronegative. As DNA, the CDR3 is TGTGCCTGGAGTGCGTTGGCTAGCGGGAGTGGCAATGAGCAGTTCTTC. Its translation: CAWSALASGSGNEQFF.